This T cell receptor beta chain was identified in a study of blood T cell repertoires in COVID-19. The germline gives CDR1 ENHRY, CDR2 SYGVKD. This CDR3 comprises 17 residues. V was pared by 6 bases and J by 1 base, with 19 bases between. Per the study methods: Quantification of nucleated cells was approximated via reference gene primer amplification. Sequenced by immunoSEQ multiplex PCR; TCRdb stores in-frame clones only, minus some. From that table come the V and J calls and clone size; the DNA was used to work out D and trimming. Of a few hundred thousand clones in the sample, approximately 80% were seen once. Before being deemed recovered, Cohort 3 donors had two negative PCRs, clearance, or symptom resolution.

The chain has TRBV10-3 and TRBJ1-3, with D maybe TRBD1 (5 bases). The source material was PBMCs or T cells enriched from blood (not recorded which). The clonotype comes from a man aged 35 to 55 who had recovered from COVID-19. CDR3 region: CAIRDGSFRGSGNTIYF. Written as DNA, the CDR3 is TGTGCCATCAGGGATGGAAGTTTTAGGGGATCTGGAAACACCATATATTTT.